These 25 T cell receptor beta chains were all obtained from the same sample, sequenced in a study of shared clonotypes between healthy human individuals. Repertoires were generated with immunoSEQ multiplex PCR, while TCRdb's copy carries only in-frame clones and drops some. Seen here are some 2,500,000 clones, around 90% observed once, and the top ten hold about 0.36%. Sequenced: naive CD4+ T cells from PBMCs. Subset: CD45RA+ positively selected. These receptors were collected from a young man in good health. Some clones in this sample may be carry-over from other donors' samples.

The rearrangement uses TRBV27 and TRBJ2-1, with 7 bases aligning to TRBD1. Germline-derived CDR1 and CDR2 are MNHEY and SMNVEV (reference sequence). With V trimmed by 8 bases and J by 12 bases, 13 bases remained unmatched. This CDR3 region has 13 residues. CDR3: CASVPQGGRRQFF. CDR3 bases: TGTGCCAGCGTACCCCAAGGGGGCAGGAGGCAGTTCTTC.

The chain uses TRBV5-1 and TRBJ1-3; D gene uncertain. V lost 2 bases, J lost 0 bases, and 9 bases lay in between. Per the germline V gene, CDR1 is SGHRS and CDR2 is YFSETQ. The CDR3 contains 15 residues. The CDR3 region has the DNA TGCGCCAGCAGCTTTGGACCGAACTCTGGAAACACCATATATTTT. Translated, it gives CASSFGPNSGNTIYF.

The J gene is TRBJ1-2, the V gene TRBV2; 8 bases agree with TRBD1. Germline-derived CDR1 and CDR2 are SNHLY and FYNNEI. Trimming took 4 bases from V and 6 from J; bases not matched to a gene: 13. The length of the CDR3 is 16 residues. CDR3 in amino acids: CASSGADRGAVHGYTF. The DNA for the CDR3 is TGTGCCAGCAGTGGGGCCGACAGGGGCGCCGTCCATGGCTACACCTTC.

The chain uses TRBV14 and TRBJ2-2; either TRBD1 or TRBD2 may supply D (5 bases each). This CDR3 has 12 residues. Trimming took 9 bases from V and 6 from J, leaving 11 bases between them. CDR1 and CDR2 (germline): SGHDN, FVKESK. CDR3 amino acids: CASDRGSGELFF. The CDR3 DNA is TGTGCCAGTGACAGAGGGTCCGGGGAGCTGTTTTTT.

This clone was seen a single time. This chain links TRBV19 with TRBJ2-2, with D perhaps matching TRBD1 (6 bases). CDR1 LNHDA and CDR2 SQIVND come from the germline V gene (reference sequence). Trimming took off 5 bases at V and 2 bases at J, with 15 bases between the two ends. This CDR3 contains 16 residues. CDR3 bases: TGTGCCAGTAGTCGACAGGTCTACATCAACACCGGGGAGCTGTTTTTT. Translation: CASSRQVYINTGELFF.

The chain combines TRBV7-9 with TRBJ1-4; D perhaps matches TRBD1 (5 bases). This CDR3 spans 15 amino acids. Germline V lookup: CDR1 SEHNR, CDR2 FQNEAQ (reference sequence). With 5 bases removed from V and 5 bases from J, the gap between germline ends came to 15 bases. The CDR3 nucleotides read TGTGCCAGCAGCCTTCCCGGGACGGTGAATGAAAAACTGTTTTTT. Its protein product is CASSLPGTVNEKLFF.

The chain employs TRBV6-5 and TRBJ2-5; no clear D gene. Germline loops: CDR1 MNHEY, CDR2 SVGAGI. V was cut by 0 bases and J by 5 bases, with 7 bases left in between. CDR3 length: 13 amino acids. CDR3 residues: CASSYSHRETQYF. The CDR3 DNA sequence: TGTGCCAGCAGTTACTCCCACCGGGAGACCCAGTACTTC.

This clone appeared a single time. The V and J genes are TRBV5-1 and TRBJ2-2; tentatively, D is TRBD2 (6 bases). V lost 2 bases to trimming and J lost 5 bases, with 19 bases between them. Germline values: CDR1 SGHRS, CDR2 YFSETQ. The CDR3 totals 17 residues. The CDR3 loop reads CASSFLLEGAGTGELFF. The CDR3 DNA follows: TGCGCCAGCAGCTTTTTACTCGAAGGGGCGGGGACCGGGGAGCTGTTTTTT.

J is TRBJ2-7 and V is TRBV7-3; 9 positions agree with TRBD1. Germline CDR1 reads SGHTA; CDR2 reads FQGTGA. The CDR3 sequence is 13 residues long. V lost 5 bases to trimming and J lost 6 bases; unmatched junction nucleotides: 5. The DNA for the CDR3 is TGTGCCAGCAGCACGGGGACAGGGTCCGAGCAGTACTTC. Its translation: CASSTGTGSEQYF.

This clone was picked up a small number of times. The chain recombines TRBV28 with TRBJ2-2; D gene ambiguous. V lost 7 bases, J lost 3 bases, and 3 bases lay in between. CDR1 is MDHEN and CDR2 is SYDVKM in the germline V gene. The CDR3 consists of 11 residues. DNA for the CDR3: TGTGCCAGCACTCACACCGGGGAGCTGTTTTTT. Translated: CASTHTGELFF.

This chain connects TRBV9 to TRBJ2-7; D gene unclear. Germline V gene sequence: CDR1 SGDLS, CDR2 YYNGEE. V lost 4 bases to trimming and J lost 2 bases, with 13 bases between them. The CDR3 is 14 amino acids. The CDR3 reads CASSKTTETYEQYF. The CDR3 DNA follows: TGTGCCAGCAGCAAAACGACGGAGACCTACGAGCAGTACTTC.

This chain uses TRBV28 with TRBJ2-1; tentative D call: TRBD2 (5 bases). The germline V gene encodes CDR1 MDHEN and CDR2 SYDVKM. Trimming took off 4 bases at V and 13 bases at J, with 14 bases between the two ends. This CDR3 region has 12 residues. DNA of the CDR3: TGTGCCAGCAGTTCTCCGGGATTCCCCCAGTTCTTC. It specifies CASSSPGFPQFF.

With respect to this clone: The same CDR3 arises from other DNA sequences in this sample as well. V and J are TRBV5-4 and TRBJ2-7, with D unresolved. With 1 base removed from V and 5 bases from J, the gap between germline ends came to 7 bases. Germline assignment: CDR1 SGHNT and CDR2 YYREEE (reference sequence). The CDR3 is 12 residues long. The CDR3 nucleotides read TGTGCCAGCAGCTTGTGGGGTAACGAGCAGTACTTC. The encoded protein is CASSLWGNEQYF. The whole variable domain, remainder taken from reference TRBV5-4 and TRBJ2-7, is ETGVTQSPTHLIKTRGQQVTLRCSSQSGHNTVSWYQQALGQGPQFIFQYYREEENGRGNFPPRFSGLQFPNYSSELNVNALELDDSALYLCASSLWGNEQYFGPGTRLTVT.

The CDR3 protein is CASSLGRQGAGAFF. The CDR3 bases are TGTGCCAGCAGCTTAGGAAGACAGGGGGCCGGAGCTTTCTTT. The V and J genes are TRBV7-2 and TRBJ1-1; 10 nucleotides line up with TRBD1. Germline V gene lookup returns CDR1 SGHTA and CDR2 FQGNSA. This CDR3 is 14 amino acids long. V shed 1 base, J shed 10 bases, and the junction held 6 bases outside the gene matches.

The CDR3 DNA is TGTGCCAGCAGCCAATTGGGAGGTCAGGGGAACAGGGCAGATACGCAGTATTTT. Protein sequence: CASSQLGGQGNRADTQYF. The gene calls are TRBV4-2 and TRBJ2-3, with D perhaps matching TRBD1 or TRBD2 (6 bases each). V was pared by 2 bases and J by 4 bases, with 22 bases between. The CDR3 runs to 18 residues. The germline V gene encodes CDR1 LGHNA and CDR2 YNFKEQ.

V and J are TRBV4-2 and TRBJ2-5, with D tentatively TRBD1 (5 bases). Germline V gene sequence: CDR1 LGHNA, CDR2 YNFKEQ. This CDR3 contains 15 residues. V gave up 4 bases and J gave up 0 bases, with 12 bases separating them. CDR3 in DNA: TGTGCCAGCAGCCTCCTTTGGGGCGACCAAGAGACCCAGTACTTC. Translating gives CASSLLWGDQETQYF.

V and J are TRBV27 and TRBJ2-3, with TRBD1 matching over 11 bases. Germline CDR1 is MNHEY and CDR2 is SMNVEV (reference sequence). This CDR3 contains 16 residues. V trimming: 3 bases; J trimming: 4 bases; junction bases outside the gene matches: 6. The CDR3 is CASSFRDRGSPDTQYF. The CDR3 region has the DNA TGTGCCAGCAGTTTCCGGGACAGGGGGTCCCCAGATACGCAGTATTTT.

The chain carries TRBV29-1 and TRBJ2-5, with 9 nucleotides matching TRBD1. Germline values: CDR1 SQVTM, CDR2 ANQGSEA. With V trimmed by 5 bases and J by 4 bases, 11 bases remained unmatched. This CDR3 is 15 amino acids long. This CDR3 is CSVPSPGQGLETQYF. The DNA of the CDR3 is TGCAGCGTTCCTTCTCCGGGACAGGGTTTAGAGACCCAGTACTTC.

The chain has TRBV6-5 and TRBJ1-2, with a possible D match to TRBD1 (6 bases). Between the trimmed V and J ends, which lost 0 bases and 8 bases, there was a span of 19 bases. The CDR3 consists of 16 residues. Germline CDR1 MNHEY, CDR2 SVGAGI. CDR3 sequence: CASSYSKWTADAGYTF. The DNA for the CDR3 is TGTGCCAGCAGTTACTCCAAATGGACAGCGGACGCGGGCTACACCTTC.

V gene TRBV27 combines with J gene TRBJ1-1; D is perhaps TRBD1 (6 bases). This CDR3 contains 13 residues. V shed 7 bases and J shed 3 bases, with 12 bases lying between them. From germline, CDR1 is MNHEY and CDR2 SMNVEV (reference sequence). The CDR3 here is CASKYRDDTEAFF. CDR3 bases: TGTGCCAGCAAGTACAGGGACGACACTGAAGCTTTCTTT.

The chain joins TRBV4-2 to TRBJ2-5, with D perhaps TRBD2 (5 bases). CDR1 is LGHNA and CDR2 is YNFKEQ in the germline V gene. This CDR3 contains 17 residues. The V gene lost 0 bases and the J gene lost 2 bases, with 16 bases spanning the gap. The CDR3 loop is CASSQDGSPPSQETQYF. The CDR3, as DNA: TGTGCCAGCAGCCAAGATGGGAGCCCCCCATCACAAGAGACCCAGTACTTC.

CDR3 nucleotide sequence: TGTGCCAGCAGCCCGGACTTCTCCTACAATGAGCAGTTCTTC. This translates into CASSPDFSYNEQFF. The gene calls are TRBV7-2 and TRBJ2-1; possible D gene TRBD2, 5 bases. Germline CDR1 reads SGHTA; CDR2 reads FQGNSA. The CDR3 is 14 amino acids. V was pared by 5 bases and J by 0 bases, with 8 bases between.

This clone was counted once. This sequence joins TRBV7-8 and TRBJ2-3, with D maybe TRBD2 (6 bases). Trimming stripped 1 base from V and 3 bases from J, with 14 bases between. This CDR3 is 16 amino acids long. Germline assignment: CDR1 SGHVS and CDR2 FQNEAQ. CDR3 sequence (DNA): TGTGCCAGCAGCTTAGTTTTAGCGGTGGGTACAGATACGCAGTATTTT. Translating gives CASSLVLAVGTDTQYF.

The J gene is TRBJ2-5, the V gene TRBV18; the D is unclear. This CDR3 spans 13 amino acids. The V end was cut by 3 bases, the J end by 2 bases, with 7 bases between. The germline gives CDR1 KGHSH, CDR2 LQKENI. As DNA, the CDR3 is TGTGCCAGCTCACCTGCAGTGCAAGAGACCCAGTACTTC. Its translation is CASSPAVQETQYF.

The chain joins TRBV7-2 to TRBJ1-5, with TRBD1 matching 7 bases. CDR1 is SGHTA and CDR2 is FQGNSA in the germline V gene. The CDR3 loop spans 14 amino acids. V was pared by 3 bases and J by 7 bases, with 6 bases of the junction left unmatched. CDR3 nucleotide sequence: TGTGCCAGCAGCTTTGACAGGGTCGGCCAGCCCCAGCATTTT. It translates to CASSFDRVGQPQHF.